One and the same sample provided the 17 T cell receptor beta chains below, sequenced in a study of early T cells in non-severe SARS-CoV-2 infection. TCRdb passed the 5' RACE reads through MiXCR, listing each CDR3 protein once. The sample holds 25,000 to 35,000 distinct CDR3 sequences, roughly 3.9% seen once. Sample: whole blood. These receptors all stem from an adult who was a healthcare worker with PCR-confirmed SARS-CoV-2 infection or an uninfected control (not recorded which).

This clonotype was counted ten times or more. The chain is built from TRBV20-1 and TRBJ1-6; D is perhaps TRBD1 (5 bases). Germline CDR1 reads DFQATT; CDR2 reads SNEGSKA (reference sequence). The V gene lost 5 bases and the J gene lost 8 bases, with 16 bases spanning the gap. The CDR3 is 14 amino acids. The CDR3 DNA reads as TGCAGTGCTCCCGGGGCAGAGAGATATTCACCCCTCCACTTT. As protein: CSAPGAERYSPLHF.

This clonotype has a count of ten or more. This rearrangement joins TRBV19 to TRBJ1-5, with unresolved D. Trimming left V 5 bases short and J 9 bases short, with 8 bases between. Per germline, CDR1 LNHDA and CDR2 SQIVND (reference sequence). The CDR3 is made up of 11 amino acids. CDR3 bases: TGTGCCAGTAGTGCCCTGGGGCCCCAGCATTTT. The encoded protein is CASSALGPQHF.

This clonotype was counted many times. The CDR3 spells CASIAGGRSYEQYF. CDR3 sequence (DNA): TGTGCCAGCATCGCCGGGGGCCGTTCCTACGAGCAGTACTTC. V is TRBV2 and J is TRBJ2-7; either TRBD1 or TRBD2 may supply D (6 bases each). With 7 bases removed from V and 1 base from J, the gap between germline ends came to 14 bases. CDR3 length: 14 residues. Germline values: CDR1 SNHLY, CDR2 FYNNEI.

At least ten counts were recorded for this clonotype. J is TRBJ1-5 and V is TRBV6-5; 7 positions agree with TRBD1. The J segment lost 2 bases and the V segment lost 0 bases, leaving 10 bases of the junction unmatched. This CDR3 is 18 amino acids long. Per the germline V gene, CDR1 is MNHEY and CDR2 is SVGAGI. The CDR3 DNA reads TGTGCCAGCAGTTACTCGGCTTCCGACAGGGTGGGCAATCAGCCCCAGCATTTT. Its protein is CASSYSASDRVGNQPQHF.

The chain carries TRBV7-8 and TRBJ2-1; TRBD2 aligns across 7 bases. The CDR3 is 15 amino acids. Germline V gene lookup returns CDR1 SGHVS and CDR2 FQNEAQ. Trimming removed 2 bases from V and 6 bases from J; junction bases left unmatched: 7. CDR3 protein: CASSLSLADLNEQFF. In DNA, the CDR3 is TGTGCCAGCAGCTTATCCCTAGCGGACCTCAATGAGCAGTTCTTC.

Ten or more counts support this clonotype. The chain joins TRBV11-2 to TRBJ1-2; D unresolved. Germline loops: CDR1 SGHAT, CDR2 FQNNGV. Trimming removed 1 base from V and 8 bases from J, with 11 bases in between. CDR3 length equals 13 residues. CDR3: CASSLGAGSGYTF. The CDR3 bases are TGTGCCAGCAGCTTAGGAGCGGGGTCGGGCTACACCTTC.

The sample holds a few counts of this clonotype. The CDR3 loop is CASRGSGANVLTF. The CDR3 DNA reads as TGTGCCAGCAGAGGGTCTGGGGCCAACGTCCTGACTTTC. The chain links TRBV7-9 to TRBJ2-6; D call uncertain. V lost 6 bases and J 1 base, leaving 4 bases between the germline ends. Germline loops: CDR1 SEHNR, CDR2 FQNEAQ (reference sequence). The length of the CDR3 is 13 residues.

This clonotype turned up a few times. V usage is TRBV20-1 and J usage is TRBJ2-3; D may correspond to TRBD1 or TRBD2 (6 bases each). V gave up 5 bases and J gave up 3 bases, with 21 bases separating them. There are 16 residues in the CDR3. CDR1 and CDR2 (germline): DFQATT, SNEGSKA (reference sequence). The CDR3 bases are TGCAGTGCTCCCCCTTCCGGGGGCCTTCGGACAGATACGCAGTATTTT. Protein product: CSAPPSGGLRTDTQYF.

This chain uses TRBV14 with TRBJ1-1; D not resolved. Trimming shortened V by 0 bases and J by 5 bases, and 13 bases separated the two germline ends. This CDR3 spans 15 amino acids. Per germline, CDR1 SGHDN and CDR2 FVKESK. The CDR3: CASSQEVDGLTEAFF. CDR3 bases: TGTGCCAGCAGCCAAGAAGTCGACGGGTTGACTGAAGCTTTCTTT.

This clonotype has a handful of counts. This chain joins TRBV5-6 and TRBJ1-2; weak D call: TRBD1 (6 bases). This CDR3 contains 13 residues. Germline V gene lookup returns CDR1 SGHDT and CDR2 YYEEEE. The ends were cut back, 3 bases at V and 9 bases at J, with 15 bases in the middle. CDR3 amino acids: CASSWRGANRYTF. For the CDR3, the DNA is TGTGCCAGCAGCTGGCGGGGGGCGAATCGCTACACCTTC.

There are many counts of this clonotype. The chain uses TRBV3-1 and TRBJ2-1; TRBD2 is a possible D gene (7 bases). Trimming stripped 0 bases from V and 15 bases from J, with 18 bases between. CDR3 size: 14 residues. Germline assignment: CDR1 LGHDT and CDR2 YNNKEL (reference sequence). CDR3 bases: TGTGCCAGCAGCCAAGAGGGGGGGCCCGTGAGCCTGTTCTTC. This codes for CASSQEGGPVSLFF.

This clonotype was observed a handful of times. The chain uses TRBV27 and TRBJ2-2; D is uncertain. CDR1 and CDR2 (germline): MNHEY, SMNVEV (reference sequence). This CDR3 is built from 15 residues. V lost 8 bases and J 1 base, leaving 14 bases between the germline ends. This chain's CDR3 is CASAMAQRNTGELFF. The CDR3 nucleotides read TGTGCCAGCGCGATGGCCCAGCGGAACACCGGGGAGCTGTTTTTT.

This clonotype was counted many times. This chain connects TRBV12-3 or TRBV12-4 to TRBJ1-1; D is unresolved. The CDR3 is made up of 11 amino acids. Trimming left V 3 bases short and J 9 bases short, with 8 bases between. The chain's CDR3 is CASSLGSQAFF. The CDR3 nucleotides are TGTGCCAGCAGTTTGGGGTCTCAAGCTTTCTTT.

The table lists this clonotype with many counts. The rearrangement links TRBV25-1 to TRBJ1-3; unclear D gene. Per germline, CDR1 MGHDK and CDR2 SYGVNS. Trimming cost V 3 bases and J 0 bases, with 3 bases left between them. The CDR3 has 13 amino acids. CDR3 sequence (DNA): TGTGCCAGCAGTGAGAACTCTGGAAACACCATATATTTT. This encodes CASSENSGNTIYF.

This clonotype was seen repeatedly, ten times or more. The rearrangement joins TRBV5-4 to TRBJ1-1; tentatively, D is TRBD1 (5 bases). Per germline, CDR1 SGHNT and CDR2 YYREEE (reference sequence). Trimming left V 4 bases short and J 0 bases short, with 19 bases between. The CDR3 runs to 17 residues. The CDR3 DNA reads TGTGCCAGCAGCCTGGGGAGGGCCGGGACCTTGAACACTGAAGCTTTCTTT. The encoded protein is CASSLGRAGTLNTEAFF.

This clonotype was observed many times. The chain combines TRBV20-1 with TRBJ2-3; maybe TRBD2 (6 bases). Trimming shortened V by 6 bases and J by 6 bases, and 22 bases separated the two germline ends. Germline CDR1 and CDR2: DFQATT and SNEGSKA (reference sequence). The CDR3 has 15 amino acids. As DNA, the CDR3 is TGCAGTGCCCATAGGCGGGGAAAAGGCGGTGATACGCAGTATTTT. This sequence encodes CSAHRRGKGGDTQYF.

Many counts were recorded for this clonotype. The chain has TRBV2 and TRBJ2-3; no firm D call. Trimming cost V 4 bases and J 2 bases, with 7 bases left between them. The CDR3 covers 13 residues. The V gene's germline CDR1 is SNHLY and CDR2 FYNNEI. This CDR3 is CASSAPFTDTQYF. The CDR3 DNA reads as TGTGCCAGCAGTGCCCCCTTCACAGATACGCAGTATTTT.